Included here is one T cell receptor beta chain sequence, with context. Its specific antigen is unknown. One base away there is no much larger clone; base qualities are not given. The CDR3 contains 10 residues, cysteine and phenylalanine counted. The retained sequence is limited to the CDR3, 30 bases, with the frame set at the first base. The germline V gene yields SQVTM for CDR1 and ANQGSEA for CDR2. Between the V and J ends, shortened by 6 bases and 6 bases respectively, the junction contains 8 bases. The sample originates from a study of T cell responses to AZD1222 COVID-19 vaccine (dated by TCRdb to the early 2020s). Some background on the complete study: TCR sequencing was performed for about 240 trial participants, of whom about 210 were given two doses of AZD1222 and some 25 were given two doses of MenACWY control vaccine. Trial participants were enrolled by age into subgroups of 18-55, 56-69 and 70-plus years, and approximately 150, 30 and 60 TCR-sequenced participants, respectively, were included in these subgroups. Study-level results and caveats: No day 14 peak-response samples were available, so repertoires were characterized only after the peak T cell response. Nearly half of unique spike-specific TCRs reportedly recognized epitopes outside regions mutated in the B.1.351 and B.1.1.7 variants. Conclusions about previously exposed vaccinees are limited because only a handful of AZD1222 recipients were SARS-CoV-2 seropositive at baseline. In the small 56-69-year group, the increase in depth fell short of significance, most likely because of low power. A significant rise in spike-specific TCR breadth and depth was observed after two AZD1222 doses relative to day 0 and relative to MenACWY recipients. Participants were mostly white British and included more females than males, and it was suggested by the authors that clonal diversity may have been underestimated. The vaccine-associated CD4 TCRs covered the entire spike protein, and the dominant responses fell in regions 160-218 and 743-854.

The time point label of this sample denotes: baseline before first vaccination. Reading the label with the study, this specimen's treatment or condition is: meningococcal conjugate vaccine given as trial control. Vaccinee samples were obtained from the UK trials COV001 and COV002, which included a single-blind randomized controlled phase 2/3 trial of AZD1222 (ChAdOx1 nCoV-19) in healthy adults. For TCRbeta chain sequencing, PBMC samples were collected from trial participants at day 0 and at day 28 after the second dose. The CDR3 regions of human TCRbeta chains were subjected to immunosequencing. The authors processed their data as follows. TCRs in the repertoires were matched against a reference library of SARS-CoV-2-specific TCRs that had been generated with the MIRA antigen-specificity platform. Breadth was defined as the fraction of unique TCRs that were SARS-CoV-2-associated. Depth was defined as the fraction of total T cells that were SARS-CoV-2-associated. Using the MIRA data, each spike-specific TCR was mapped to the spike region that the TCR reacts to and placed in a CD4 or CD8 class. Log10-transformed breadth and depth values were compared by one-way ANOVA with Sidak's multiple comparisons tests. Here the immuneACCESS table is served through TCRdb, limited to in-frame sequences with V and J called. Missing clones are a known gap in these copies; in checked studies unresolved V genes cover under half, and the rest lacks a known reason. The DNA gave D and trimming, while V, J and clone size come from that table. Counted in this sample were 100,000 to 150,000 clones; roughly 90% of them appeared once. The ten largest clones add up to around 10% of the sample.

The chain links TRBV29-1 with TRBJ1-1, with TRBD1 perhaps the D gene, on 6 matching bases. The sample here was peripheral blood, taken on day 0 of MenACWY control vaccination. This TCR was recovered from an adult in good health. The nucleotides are TGCAGCGTACAGGGTCCTGAAGCTTTCTTT. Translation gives CSVQGPEAFF.